This T cell receptor (beta chain) was retrieved from a study of T-cell memory formation after mild COVID-19 (TCRdb year 2021). About the study as a whole: TCR sequence clusters from the two donors were largely donor specific. The cohort was made up of two young adult volunteers, one female and one male, who were previously healthy. In a couple of donors, T-cell clones that expanded and contracted after mild COVID-19 were tracked by sequencing TCRalpha and TCRbeta repertoires over time.

Ficoll-Paque density gradient centrifugation was used to isolate PBMCs. Sequences SGHDT (CDR1) and YYEEEE (CDR2) are obtained from the germline V gene. Trimming at the junction amounts to 4 bases on V and 4 bases on J, and the germline ends lie 17 bases apart. The CDR3 contains 15 residues, cysteine and phenylalanine counted. The kept DNA is CDR3 alone, 45 bases in frame from the first base. Sequencing instrument: Illumina NovaSeq 6000. Using 5'RACE with constant-segment primers, TCRalpha and TCRbeta cDNA libraries were constructed, with sample barcodes and unique molecular identifiers added in the process. Trizol reagent was used to extract RNA from every sample. Libraries were amplified in two PCR steps, with a second sample barcode and Illumina TruSeq adapters added in the second step. Libraries were sequenced on an Illumina NovaSeq with 2 x 150 bp paired-end reads. Per the original workflow: The reads were demultiplexed and collapsed into UMI-guided consensus sequences using migec v1.2.7. Using mixcr v2.1.11, UMI consensuses were aligned to TRA and TRB V and J templates and then assembled into clonotypes. A clonotype was counted as expanded or contracted only if both edgeR and NoisET called the change significant, with noise models trained on biological replicates. edgeR calls used a false discovery rate-adjusted p below 0.01 and a log2 fold-change threshold of 1. PCA with hierarchical clustering of max-normalized trajectories of the 1000 most abundant clonotypes was used as exploratory dynamics analysis. The CD4 or CD8 phenotype of responding clones was assigned using the separately sequenced CD4+ and CD8+ repertoires. TCRdb reran the public reads through fastp at Q25 and MiXCR, keeping productive beta chains. Under each unique CDR3 protein, matching rows form one entry showing the most common genes and DNA. The V and J calls shown here were made by TCRdb, not taken from the authors' results. The sample yields approximately 340,000 distinct CDR3 sequences; more than 15% were counted once. 20% to 25% of the sample goes to the ten largest clones.

The paper as a whole reports these results and caveats: Clones contracting from day 15 to 85 had balanced CD4/CD8 phenotypes, while a second wave expanding from day 15 to 37 was biased towards CD4+. SARS-CoV-2 specificity of the second-wave clones peaking on day 37 was not confirmed. Some responding clones were detected in pre-infection memory, suggesting pre-existing cross-reactive memory T cells joined the SARS-CoV-2 response. Only a couple of mild cases were covered in the study, and larger cohorts including severe cases with pre-infection samples were considered necessary. Contracting CD4+ clones were found mainly in CM and EM memory subsets, while CD8+ clones were enriched in EMRA.

This clonotype was detected only a few times. Its antigen is currently not known. No base-level quality is on record; no much larger clone is a single base apart. Sequencing input: PBMCs or a T cell subset sorted from them (not recorded which). This chain is built from TRBV5-6 and TRBJ2-5; 6 matching bases give a weak D call of TRBD1. The sequence derives from a man younger than 30 who had mild COVID-19 (a few samples of this study predate the infection). The sample titles of this study are shuffled in the database, so cell type and time point are left out; the donor was told from shared clones. The DNA sequence is given as TGTGCCAGCAGCGCCGTTACAGGGCGGGCAGAGACCCAGTACTTC. Its amino acids are CASSAVTGRAETQYF.